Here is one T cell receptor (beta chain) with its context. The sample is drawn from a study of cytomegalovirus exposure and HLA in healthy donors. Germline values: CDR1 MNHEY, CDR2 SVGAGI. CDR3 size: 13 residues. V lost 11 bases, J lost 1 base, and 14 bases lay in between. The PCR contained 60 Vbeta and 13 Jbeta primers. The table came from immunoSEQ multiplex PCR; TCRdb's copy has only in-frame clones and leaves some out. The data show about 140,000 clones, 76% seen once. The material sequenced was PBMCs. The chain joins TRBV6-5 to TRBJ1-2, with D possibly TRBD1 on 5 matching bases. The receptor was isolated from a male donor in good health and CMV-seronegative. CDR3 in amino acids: CARHLRDNYGYTF. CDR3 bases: TGTGCCCGCCACCTCAGGGATAACTATGGCTACACCTTC.